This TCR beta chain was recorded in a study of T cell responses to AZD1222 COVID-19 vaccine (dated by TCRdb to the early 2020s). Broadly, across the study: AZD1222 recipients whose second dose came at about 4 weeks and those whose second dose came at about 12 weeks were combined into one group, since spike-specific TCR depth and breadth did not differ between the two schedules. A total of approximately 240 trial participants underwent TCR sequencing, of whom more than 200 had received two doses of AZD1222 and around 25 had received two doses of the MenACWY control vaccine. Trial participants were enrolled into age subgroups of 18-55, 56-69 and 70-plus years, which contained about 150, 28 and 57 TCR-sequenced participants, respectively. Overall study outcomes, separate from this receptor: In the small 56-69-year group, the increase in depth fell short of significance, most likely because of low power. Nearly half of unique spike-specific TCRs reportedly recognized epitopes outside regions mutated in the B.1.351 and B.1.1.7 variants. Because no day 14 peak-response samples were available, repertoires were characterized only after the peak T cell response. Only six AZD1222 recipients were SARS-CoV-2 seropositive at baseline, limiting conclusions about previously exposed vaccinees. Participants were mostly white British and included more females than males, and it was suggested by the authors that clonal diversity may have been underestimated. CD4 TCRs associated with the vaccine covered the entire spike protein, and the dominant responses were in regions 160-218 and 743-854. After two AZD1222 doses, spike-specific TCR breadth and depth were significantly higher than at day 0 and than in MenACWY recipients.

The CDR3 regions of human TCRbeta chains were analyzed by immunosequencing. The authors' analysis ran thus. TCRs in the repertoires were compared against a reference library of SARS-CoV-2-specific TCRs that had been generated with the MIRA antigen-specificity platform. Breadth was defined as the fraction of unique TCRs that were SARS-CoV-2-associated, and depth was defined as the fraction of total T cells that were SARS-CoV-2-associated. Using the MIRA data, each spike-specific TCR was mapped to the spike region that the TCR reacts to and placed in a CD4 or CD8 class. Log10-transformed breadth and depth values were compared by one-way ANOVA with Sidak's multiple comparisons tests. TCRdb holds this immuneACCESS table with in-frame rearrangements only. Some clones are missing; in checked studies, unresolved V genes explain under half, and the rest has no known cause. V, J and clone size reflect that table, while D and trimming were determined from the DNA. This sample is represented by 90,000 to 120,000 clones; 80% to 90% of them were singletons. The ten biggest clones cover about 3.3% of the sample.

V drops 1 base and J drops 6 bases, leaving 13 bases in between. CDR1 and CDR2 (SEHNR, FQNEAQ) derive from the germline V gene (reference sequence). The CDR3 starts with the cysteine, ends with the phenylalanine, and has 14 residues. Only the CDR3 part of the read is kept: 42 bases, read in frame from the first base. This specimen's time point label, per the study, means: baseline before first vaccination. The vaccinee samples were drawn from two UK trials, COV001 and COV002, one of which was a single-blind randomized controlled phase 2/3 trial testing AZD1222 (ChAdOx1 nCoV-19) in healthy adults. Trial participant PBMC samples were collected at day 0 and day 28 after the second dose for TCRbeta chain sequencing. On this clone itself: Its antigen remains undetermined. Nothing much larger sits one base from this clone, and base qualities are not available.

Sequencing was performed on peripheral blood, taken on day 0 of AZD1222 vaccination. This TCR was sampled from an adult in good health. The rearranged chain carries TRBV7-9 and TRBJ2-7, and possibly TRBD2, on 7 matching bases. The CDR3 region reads CASSLEQGGSEQYF. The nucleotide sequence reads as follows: TGTGCCAGCAGCTTAGAACAGGGCGGGAGCGAGCAGTACTTC.